The clone carrying this T cell receptor beta chain was recorded once. Its target is unknown. The data originate from a study of chemoradiotherapy in HPV16-positive cancers. Overall study findings and caveats: Functional assays defining HPV-specific T cells used only two HPV16-positive patients.

Sequencing was performed with immunoSEQ multiplex PCR; in TCRdb, only in-frame clones are kept and a portion is missing. The data show roughly 4,700 clones, with over 60% seen just once and about 9% held by the top ten. The sample was tumor tissue, taken from a patient who underwent chemoradiotherapy. This sequence originates from a human donor with HPV-associated anogenital cancer.

CDR3 sequence: CASRGWGQETQYF. In DNA form, the CDR3 reads TGTGCCAGCAGGGGGTGGGGCCAAGAGACCCAGTACTTC. The chain employs TRBV27 and TRBJ2-5; no clear D gene. Trimming removed 6 bases at V and 1 base at J, with 9 bases between. The CDR3 covers 13 residues. Germline V gene lookup returns CDR1 MNHEY and CDR2 SMNVEV (reference sequence).